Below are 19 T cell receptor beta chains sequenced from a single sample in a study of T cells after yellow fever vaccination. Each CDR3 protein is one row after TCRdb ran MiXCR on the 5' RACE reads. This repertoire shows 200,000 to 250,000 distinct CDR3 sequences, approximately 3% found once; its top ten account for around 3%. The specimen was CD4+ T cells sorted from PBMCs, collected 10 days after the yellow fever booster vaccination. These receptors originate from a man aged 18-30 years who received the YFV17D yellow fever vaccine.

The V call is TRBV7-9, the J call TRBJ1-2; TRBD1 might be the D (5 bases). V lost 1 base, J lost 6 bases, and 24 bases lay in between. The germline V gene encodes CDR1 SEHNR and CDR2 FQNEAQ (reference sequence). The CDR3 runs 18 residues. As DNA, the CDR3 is TGTGCCAGCAGCTTAGGTTCTGGGACCGCAACGGGTAATGATGGCTACACCTTC. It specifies CASSLGSGTATGNDGYTF.

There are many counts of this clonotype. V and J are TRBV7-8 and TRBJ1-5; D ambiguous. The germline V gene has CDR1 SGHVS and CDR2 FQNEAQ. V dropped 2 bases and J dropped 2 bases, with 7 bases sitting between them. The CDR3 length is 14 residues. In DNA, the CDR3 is TGTGCCAGCAGCTTATCCCGGGGCAATCAGCCCCAGCATTTT. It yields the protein CASSLSRGNQPQHF.

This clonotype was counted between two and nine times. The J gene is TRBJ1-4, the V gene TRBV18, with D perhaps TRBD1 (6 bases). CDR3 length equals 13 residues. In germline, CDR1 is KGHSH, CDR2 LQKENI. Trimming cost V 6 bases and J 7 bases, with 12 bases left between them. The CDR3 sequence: CASSPGTIEKLFF. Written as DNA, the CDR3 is TGTGCCAGCTCCCCCGGGACAATTGAAAAACTGTTTTTT.

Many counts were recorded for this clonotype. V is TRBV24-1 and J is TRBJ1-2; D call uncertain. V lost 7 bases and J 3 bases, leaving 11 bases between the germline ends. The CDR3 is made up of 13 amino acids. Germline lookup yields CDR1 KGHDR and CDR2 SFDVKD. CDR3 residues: CATSRDLYYGYTF. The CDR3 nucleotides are TGTGCCACCAGCAGAGATCTCTACTATGGCTACACCTTC.

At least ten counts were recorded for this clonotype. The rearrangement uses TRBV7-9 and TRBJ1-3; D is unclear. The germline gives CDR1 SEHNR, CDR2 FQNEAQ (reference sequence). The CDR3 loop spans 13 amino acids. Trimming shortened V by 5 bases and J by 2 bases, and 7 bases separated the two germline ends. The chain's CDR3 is CASSLNTGNTIYF. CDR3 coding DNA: TGTGCCAGCAGCCTGAATACTGGAAACACCATATATTTT.

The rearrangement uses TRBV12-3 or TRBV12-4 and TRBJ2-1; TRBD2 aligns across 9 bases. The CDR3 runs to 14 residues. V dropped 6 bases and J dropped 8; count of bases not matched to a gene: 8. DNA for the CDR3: TGTGCCAGCAGGCGGGGGGGGGGCCCCGATGAGCAGTTCTTC. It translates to CASRRGGGPDEQFF.

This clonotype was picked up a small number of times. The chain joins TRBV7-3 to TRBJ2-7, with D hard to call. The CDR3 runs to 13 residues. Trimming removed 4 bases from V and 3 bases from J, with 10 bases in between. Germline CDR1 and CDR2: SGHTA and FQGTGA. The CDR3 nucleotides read TGTGCCAGCAGCTCGGACCCCAACTACGAGCAGTACTTC. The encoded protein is CASSSDPNYEQYF.

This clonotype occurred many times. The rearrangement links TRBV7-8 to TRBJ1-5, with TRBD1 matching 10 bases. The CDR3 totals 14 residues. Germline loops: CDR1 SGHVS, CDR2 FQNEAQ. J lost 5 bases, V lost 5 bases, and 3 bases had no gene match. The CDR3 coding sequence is TGTGCCAGCAGCATGACAGGGGGCTATCAGCCCCAGCATTTT. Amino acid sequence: CASSMTGGYQPQHF.

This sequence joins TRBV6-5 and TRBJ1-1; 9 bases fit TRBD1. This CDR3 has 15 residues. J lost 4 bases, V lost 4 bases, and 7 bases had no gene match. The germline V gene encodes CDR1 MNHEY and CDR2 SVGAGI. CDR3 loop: CASSFDRGSATEAFF. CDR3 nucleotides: TGTGCCAGCAGTTTCGACAGGGGGAGTGCCACTGAAGCTTTCTTT.

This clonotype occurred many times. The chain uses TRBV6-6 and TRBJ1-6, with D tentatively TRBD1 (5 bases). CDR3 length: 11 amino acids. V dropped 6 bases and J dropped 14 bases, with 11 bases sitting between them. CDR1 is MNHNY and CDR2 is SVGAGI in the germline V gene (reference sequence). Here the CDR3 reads CASSRQGALHF. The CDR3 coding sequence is TGTGCCAGCAGCCGGCAAGGGGCCCTCCACTTT.

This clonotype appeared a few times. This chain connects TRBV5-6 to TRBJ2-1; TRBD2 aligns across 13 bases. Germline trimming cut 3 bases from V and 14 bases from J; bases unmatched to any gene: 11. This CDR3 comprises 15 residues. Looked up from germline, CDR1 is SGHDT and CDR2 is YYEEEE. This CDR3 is CASSSVTSGGSNKFF. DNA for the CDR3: TGTGCCAGCAGCTCGGTGACTAGCGGGGGGAGTAATAAGTTCTTC.

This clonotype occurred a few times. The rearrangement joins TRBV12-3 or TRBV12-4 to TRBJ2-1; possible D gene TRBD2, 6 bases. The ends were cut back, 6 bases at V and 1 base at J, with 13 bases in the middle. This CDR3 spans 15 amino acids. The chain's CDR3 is CASSPLGGSYNEQFF. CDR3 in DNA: TGTGCCAGCAGCCCACTGGGAGGATCCTACAATGAGCAGTTCTTC.

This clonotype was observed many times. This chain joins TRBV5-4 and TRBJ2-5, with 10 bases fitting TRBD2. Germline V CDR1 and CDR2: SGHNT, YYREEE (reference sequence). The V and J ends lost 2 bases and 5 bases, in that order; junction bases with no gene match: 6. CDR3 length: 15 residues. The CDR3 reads CASSLLAGRGETQYF. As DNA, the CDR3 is TGTGCCAGCAGCTTACTAGCGGGGCGGGGGGAGACCCAGTACTTC.

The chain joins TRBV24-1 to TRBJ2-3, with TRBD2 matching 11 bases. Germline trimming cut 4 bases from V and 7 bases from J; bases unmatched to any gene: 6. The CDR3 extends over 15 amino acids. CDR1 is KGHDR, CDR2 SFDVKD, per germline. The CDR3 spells CATSDPTSGGYTQYF. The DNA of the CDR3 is TGTGCCACCAGTGACCCTACTAGCGGGGGTTATACGCAGTATTTT.

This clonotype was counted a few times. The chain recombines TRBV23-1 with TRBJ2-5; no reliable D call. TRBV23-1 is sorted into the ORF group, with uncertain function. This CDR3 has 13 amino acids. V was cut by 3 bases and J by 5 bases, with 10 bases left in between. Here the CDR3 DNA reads TGCGCCAGCAGTCACCGGGTTAAGGAGACCCAGTACTTC. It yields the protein CASSHRVKETQYF.

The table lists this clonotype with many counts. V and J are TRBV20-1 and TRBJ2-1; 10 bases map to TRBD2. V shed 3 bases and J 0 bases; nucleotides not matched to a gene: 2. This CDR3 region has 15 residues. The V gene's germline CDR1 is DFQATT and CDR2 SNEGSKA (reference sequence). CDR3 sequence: CSASTSGDSYNEQFF. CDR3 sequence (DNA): TGCAGTGCTAGTACTAGCGGGGACTCCTACAATGAGCAGTTCTTC.

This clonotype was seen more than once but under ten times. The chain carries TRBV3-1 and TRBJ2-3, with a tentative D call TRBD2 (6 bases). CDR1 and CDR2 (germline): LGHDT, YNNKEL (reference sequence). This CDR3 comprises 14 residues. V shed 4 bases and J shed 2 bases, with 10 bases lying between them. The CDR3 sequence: CASSPREHTDTQYF. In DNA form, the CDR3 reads TGTGCCAGCAGCCCCCGGGAGCACACAGATACGCAGTATTTT.

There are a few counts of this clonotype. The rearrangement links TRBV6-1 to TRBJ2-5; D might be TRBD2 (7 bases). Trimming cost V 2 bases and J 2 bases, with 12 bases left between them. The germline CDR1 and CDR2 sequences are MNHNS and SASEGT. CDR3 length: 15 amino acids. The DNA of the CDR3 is TGTGCCAGCAGTGAAATGGGGGGGGCTCAAGAGACCCAGTACTTC. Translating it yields CASSEMGGAQETQYF.

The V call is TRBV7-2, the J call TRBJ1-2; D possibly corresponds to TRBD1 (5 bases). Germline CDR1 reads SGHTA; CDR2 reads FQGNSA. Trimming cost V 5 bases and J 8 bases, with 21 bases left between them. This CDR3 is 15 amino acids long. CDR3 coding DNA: TGTGCCAGCAGCCTAGGGGTATCCGACAAGGGCGGCTACACCTTC. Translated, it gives CASSLGVSDKGGYTF.